These 7 T cell receptor beta chains share one sample of origin, sequenced in a study of T cell responses to AZD1222 COVID-19 vaccine. TCRdb keeps only in-frame clones here, not all; method: immunoSEQ multiplex PCR. The sample carries 150,000 to 200,000 clones, 70% to 90% recorded once. Sequences were derived from peripheral blood, sampled 28 days after the second dose of the MenACWY control vaccine. The receptors originated from an adult who received the MenACWY meningococcal vaccine as a control.

This sequence joins TRBV9 and TRBJ2-1; D might be TRBD1 (6 bases). Deletions cut 6 bases from V and 2 bases from J, with 15 bases between. Germline CDR1 SGDLS, CDR2 YYNGEE. The CDR3 totals 15 residues. The CDR3 DNA follows: TGTGCCAGCACCCTAGAGGGGGATCCCTACAATGAGCAGTTCTTC. Its protein is CASTLEGDPYNEQFF.

The chain has TRBV25-1 and TRBJ2-5; D gene unclear. CDR3 length equals 13 residues. V dropped 3 bases and J dropped 2 bases, with 7 bases sitting between them. Looked up from germline, CDR1 is MGHDK and CDR2 is SYGVNS. The CDR3 is CASSEFSQETQYF. The CDR3 coding sequence is TGTGCCAGCAGTGAGTTCTCACAAGAGACCCAGTACTTC.

V is TRBV7-8 and J is TRBJ2-1, with TRBD2 identical over 8 bases. Looked up from germline, CDR1 is SGHVS and CDR2 is FQNEAQ. This CDR3 has 23 residues. V shed 5 bases and J 0 bases; nucleotides not matched to a gene: 27. The CDR3 nucleotides read TGTGCCAGCAGCGGAGCACGCTCAACAGAAAACCATAGCGGGAAAAGCTCCTACAATGAGCAGTTCTTC. This codes for CASSGARSTENHSGKSSYNEQFF. The full variable domain, its missing parts supplied by reference TRBV7-8 and TRBJ2-1, is GAGVSQSPRYKVAKRGQDVALRCDPISGHVSLFWYQQALGQGPEFLTYFQNEAQLDKSGLPSDRFFAERPEGSVSTLKIQRTQQEDSAVYLCASSGARSTENHSGKSSYNEQFFGPGTRLTVL.

This clone has only one observation. The chain employs TRBV7-2 and TRBJ2-5; TRBD1 agrees at 9 bases. CDR1 and CDR2 from the germline V gene are SGHTA and FQGNSA. The J segment lost 5 bases and the V segment lost 5 bases, leaving 3 bases of the junction unmatched. The CDR3 spans 13 residues. The DNA for the CDR3 is TGTGCCAGCAGCGGCGGACAGGGGGAGACCCAGTACTTC. This translates into CASSGGQGETQYF. The full variable domain, rest sourced from reference TRBV7-2 and TRBJ2-5, is GAGVSQSPSNKVTEKGKDVELRCDPISGHTALYWYRQSLGQGLEFLIYFQGNSAPDKSGLPSDRFSAERTGGSVSTLTIQRTQQEDSAVYLCASSGGQGETQYFGPGTRLLVL.

V usage is TRBV6-2 or TRBV6-3 and J usage is TRBJ2-1; possibly TRBD2 for D (7 bases). CDR3 size: 12 residues. V shed 7 bases and J shed 15 bases, with 19 bases lying between them. Per germline, CDR1 MNHEY and CDR2 SVGEGT. In DNA form, the CDR3 reads TGTGCCAGCACCCCTAGTAGGGGGGGTTTGTTCTTC. Translation gives CASTPSRGGLFF.

The chain links TRBV4-3 to TRBJ1-2; 10 nucleotides align to TRBD1. CDR3 size: 15 residues. Germline values: CDR1 LGHNA, CDR2 YSLEER. The V segment lost 4 bases and the J segment 4 bases; nucleotides outside the gene matches: 6. The CDR3 sequence is CASSRLTGGGYGYTF. The CDR3 coding sequence is TGCGCCAGCAGCCGCCTGACAGGGGGCGGCTATGGCTACACCTTC.

The chain uses TRBV27 and TRBJ2-1; 9 bases are shared with TRBD2. Trimming took 2 bases from V and 8 from J; bases not matched to a gene: 10. Looked up from germline, CDR1 is MNHEY and CDR2 is SMNVEV (reference sequence). The CDR3 has 16 residues. The CDR3 is CASSLPIAGGKYEQFF. Written as DNA, the CDR3 is TGTGCCAGCAGTTTACCAATCGCGGGAGGGAAGTATGAGCAGTTCTTC.